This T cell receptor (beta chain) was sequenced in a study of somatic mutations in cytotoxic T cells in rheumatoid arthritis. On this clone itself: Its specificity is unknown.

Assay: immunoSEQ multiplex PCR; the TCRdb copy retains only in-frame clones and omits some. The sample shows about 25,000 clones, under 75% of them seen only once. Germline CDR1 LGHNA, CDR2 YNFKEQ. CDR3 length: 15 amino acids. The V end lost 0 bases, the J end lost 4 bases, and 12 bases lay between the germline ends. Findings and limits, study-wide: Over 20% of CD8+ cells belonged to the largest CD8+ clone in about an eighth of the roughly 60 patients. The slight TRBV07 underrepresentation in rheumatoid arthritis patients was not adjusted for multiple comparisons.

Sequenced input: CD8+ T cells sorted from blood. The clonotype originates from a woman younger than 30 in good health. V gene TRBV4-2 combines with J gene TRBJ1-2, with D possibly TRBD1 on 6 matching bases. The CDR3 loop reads CASSQDETGIYGYTF. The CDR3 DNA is TGTGCCAGCAGCCAAGATGAGACAGGAATCTATGGCTACACCTTC.